These 15 T cell receptor beta chains were all obtained from the same sample, sequenced in a study of CXCR3-negative and CXCR3-positive naive CD8 T cells. The authors prepared UMI-labeled TRB cDNA libraries by 5' RACE. TCRdb re-called the 5' RACE reads; every CDR3 protein appears as one record, without DNA. The data include tens of thousands of distinct CDR3 sequences; the top ten clones carry about 4.4%. Sample: naive CXCR3- CD8+ T cells from blood. This sample's subset: CD45RO-CCR7+CD27+CD95- naive CD8+ T cells lacking CXCR3 (TNR3-). The receptors stem from a human donor in good health. Some clones in this sample may be carry-over from other donors' samples.

The chain links TRBV12-3 or TRBV12-4 to TRBJ1-1. The CDR3 extends over 12 amino acids. The CDR3 sequence is CASRLGGSEAFF.

The V and J genes are TRBV10-3 and TRBJ1-1; TCRdb selects TRBD1, and the lack of DNA leaves this call unchecked. The germline V gene encodes CDR1 ENHRY and CDR2 SYGVKD. CDR3 length: 14 amino acids. The CDR3 region is CTISGAGTGTEAFF.

CDR3 protein: CATSYTYNEQFF. V and J are TRBV28 and TRBJ2-1. This CDR3 contains 12 residues. The germline gives CDR1 MDHEN, CDR2 SYDVKM. The entire variable domain, with the rest obtained from reference TRBV28 and TRBJ2-1, is as follows: DVKVTQSSRYLVKRTGEKVFLECVQDMDHENMFWYRQDPGLGLRLIYFSYDVKMKEKGDIPEGYSVSREKKERFSLILESASTNQTSMYLCATSYTYNEQFFGPGTRLTVL.

The genes are TRBV5-6 and TRBJ2-7; lacking DNA, the TRBD1 call made by TCRdb goes unchecked. Germline-derived CDR1 and CDR2 are SGHDT and YYEEEE. CDR3 size: 15 residues. The CDR3 loop is CASTHGDRVRYEQYF. Together with reference TRBV5-6 and TRBJ2-7, the CDR3 gives the full variable domain: DAGVTQSPTHLIKTRGQQVTLRCSPKSGHDTVSWYQQALGQGPQFIFQYYEEEERQRGNFPDRFSGHQFPNYSSELNVNALLLGDSALYLCASTHGDRVRYEQYFGPGTRLTVT.

This chain uses TRBV4-3 with TRBJ1-1. Germline V gene lookup returns CDR1 LGHNA and CDR2 YSLEER. This CDR3 has 13 residues. CDR3 in amino acids: CASSQDRAVEAFF.

The chain has TRBV5-4 and TRBJ2-1; with no DNA, the TCRdb D assignment of TRBD1 cannot be verified. The CDR3 has 15 amino acids. The V gene's germline CDR1 is SGHNT and CDR2 YYREEE (reference sequence). CDR3 loop: CASSLVWGHDNEQFF.

V is TRBV15 and J is TRBJ2-7; without DNA, the TCRdb call of TRBD1 cannot be checked. CDR3 length equals 15 residues. The V gene's germline CDR1 is LNHNV and CDR2 YYDKDF (reference sequence). This CDR3 is CATSRARDGSYEQYF. The variable domain in full, completed from reference TRBV15 and TRBJ2-7, reads DAMVIQNPRYQVTQFGKPVTLSCSQTLNHNVMYWYQQKSSQAPKLLFHYYDKDFNNEADTPDNFQSRRPNTSFCFLDIRSPGLGDTAMYLCATSRARDGSYEQYFGPGTRLTVT.

The J gene is TRBJ2-1, the V gene TRBV20-1; TCRdb indicates TRBD2, and absent DNA this call remains unverified. This CDR3 is built from 12 residues. Per germline, CDR1 DFQATT and CDR2 SNEGSKA (reference sequence). The chain's CDR3 is CSARDSGGEQFF.

The chain links TRBV5-1 to TRBJ1-5; lacking DNA, the TRBD1 call made by TCRdb goes unchecked. The CDR3 loop spans 14 amino acids. CDR1 is SGHRS and CDR2 is YFSETQ in the germline V gene. The CDR3 sequence is CASSLYPGSEPQHF.

The chain combines TRBV7-9 with TRBJ2-2; the D call from TCRdb, TRBD1, cannot be confirmed without DNA. The length of the CDR3 is 17 residues. CDR1 SEHNR and CDR2 FQNEAQ come from the germline V gene (reference sequence). The chain's CDR3 is CASSQNSGTANTGELFF.

The V and J genes are TRBV20-1 and TRBJ1-5. CDR3 length: 14 amino acids. Per the germline V gene, CDR1 is DFQATT and CDR2 is SNEGSKA (reference sequence). CDR3 sequence reads: CSARDLSPNQPQHF.

This sequence joins TRBV7-3 and TRBJ2-3; TCRdb's D call of TRBD2 is untestable without DNA. This CDR3 is 14 amino acids long. The germline gives CDR1 SGHTA, CDR2 FQGTGA. The CDR3 protein is CASSLAGGTDTQYF.

The chain employs TRBV6-2 or TRBV6-3 and TRBJ2-1; lacking DNA, the TRBD2 call made by TCRdb goes unchecked. The CDR3 is 17 amino acids. Germline CDR1 and CDR2: MNHEY and SVGEGT. CDR3 sequence reads: CASSYQATGLVWDEQFF.

This chain joins TRBV5-6 and TRBJ2-1; the TRBD1 assignment by TCRdb is unverifiable without DNA. CDR1 and CDR2 (germline): SGHDT, YYEEEE. The CDR3 has 17 residues. The CDR3 is CASSAEGARGIYNEQFF.

The chain combines TRBV29-1 with TRBJ1-2; TCRdb proposes TRBD1, but this gene call is untestable without DNA. Germline CDR1 and CDR2: SQVTM and ANQGSEA. The CDR3 is made up of 14 amino acids. CDR3 region: CSVTDRVANYGYTF.